This TCR beta chain was retrieved from a study of blood T cell repertoires in COVID-19. Across the whole study: Specimens from acute and convalescent COVID-19 originated in the United States, Italy and Spain.

Germline V lookup: CDR1 SNHLY, CDR2 FYNNEI. The CDR3 runs to 13 residues. V was shortened by 8 bases and J by 0 bases, with 10 bases between the two germline ends. Assay used: immunoSEQ multiplex PCR; TCRdb lists only in-frame clones, some missing. The sample consists of roughly 160,000 clones, roughly 87% of them appearing once. Participant-given clinical history determined each cohort assignment. This clonotype originated in a woman in her fifties or sixties who had recovered from COVID-19. Sequenced sample: PBMCs or T cells enriched from blood (not recorded which). The chain combines TRBV2 with TRBJ1-2; D not resolved. The chain's CDR3 is CASRGLTNYGYTF. As DNA, the CDR3 is TGTGCCAGCCGAGGACTGACTAACTATGGCTACACCTTC.